Each of the 22 T cell receptor beta chains below was sequenced from the same sample in a study of early T cells in non-severe SARS-CoV-2 infection (dated by TCRdb to the early 2020s). Libraries came from 5' RACE. Reads for this sample came from a NextSeq 500. TCRdb cleaned the public reads at Q25 with fastp, built clones with MiXCR and kept in-frame beta chains. A single entry per CDR3 protein holds the most common genes and DNA from its merged rows. The table for this sample lists around 27,000 distinct CDR3 sequences; around 5.3% of them were counted only once. The ten top clones hold approximately 23% of the sample. Sequences were obtained from whole blood. The receptors were gathered from an adult who was a healthcare worker with PCR-confirmed SARS-CoV-2 infection or an uninfected control (not recorded which).

This clonotype was seen many times. The chain links TRBV6-5 to TRBJ1-2, with TRBD1 identical over 10 bases. The CDR3 contains 14 residues. V lost 6 bases to trimming and J lost 5 bases; unmatched junction nucleotides: 6. Germline CDR1 reads MNHEY; CDR2 reads SVGAGI. The DNA for the CDR3 is TGTGCCAGCAGCCGCAGGGGACAGGGGTATGGCTACACCTTC. Amino acid sequence: CASSRRGQGYGYTF.

There are a few counts of this clonotype. The chain carries TRBV11-1 and TRBJ1-3; no clear D. V was clipped by 4 bases and J by 0 bases, with 13 bases between them. The CDR3 has 16 residues. The V gene's germline CDR1 is SGHAT and CDR2 FQDESV (reference sequence). Here the CDR3 DNA reads TGTGCCAGCAGCTACGACTGGACGACCTCTGGAAACACCATATATTTT. Translation gives CASSYDWTTSGNTIYF.

This rearrangement joins TRBV4-1 to TRBJ2-5, with D unclear. The CDR3 length is 15 residues. V shed 1 base and J shed 4 bases, with 13 bases lying between them. Germline V gene sequence: CDR1 MGHRA, CDR2 YSYEKL. The CDR3 loop is CASSQGPNYGETQYF. CDR3 nucleotide sequence: TGCGCCAGCAGCCAAGGACCGAACTACGGAGAGACCCAGTACTTC.

This clonotype was counted at least ten times. A junction boundary mismatches the germline segment, possibly from a read error. V and J are TRBV7-7 and TRBJ2-1, with a possible D match to TRBD2 (6 bases). The CDR3 is 13 residues long. Germline lookup yields CDR1 SSHAT and CDR2 FNYEAQ (reference sequence). The CDR3 sequence: CASSLAGGNEQFF. CDR3 coding DNA: TGTGCTAGCAGCTTAGCCGGGGGCAATGAGCAGTTCTTC. Supplemented by reference TRBV7-7 and TRBJ2-1, the full variable domain reads GAGVSQSPRYKVTKRGQDVTLRCDPISSHATLYWYQQALGQGPEFLTYFNYEAQPDKSGLPSDRFSAERPEGSISTLTIQRTEQRDSAMYRCASSLAGGNEQFFGPGTRLTVL.

This clonotype occurred many times. The chain is built from TRBV11-3 and TRBJ1-1, with 8 bases matching TRBD1. V gave up 1 base and J gave up 6 bases; unmatched junction bases: 7. The CDR3 consists of 15 residues. The germline V gene encodes CDR1 SGHNT and CDR2 YENEEA. This CDR3 is CASSLVGQANPEAFF. CDR3 DNA sequence: TGTGCCAGCAGCTTAGTGGGACAGGCCAATCCTGAAGCTTTCTTT.

This clonotype was seen ten or more times. V usage is TRBV24-1 and J usage is TRBJ2-3; tentative D call: TRBD1 (6 bases). In germline, CDR1 is KGHDR, CDR2 SFDVKD. V lost 3 bases to trimming and J lost 4 bases, with 13 bases between them. CDR3 length: 15 residues. The CDR3 region has the DNA TGTGCCACCAGTGATATGGGCAGGGGAGCAGATACGCAGTATTTT. It codes for CATSDMGRGADTQYF.

Ten or more counts support this clonotype. This rearrangement joins TRBV10-3 to TRBJ2-5; D unclear. Germline CDR1 is ENHRY and CDR2 is SYGVKD. The CDR3 runs 13 residues. The V and J ends lost 6 bases and 0 bases respectively, with 8 bases between them. In DNA form, the CDR3 reads TGTGCCATCAGAGGTGGCTACCAAGAGACCCAGTACTTC. It codes for CAIRGGYQETQYF.

This clonotype came up many times. This rearrangement joins TRBV15 to TRBJ1-2; D gene unclear. The germline V gene encodes CDR1 LNHNV and CDR2 YYDKDF (reference sequence). V was pared by 4 bases and J by 4 bases, with 13 bases between. CDR3 length: 14 residues. The CDR3 protein is CATSTYRGGYGYTF. CDR3 DNA: TGTGCCACCAGCACCTACCGGGGAGGCTATGGCTACACCTTC.

This clonotype occurred many times. V and J are TRBV19 and TRBJ2-6, with 10 nucleotides matching TRBD1. Germline V gene sequence: CDR1 LNHDA, CDR2 SQIVND (reference sequence). The CDR3 is 17 amino acids. V shed 7 bases and J 4 bases; nucleotides not matched to a gene: 10. CDR3 sequence: CASTLRDRGKGANVLTF. The CDR3 DNA sequence: TGTGCCAGTACCCTTAGGGACAGGGGTAAAGGGGCCAACGTCCTGACTTTC.

V is TRBV6-6 and J is TRBJ2-7; either TRBD1 or TRBD2 may supply D (5 bases each). CDR3 length: 16 residues. The germline V gene has CDR1 MNHNY and CDR2 SVGAGI (reference sequence). V was trimmed by 8 bases and J by 1 base, leaving 21 bases between them. CDR3 amino acids: CASFRTGPGFSYEQYF. The CDR3 DNA sequence: TGTGCCAGCTTTCGCACGGGGCCAGGCTTTTCCTACGAGCAGTACTTC.

This clonotype was detected only a few times. The chain carries TRBV11-2 and TRBJ2-5, with D unclear. Looked up from germline, CDR1 is SGHAT and CDR2 is FQNNGV. This CDR3 is built from 14 residues. Deletions cut 2 bases from V and 0 bases from J, with 7 bases between. CDR3 protein: CASSLMLNQETQYF. In DNA, the CDR3 is TGTGCCAGCAGCTTAATGTTGAACCAAGAGACCCAGTACTTC.

The sample holds many counts of this clonotype. One junction end does not reproduce the germline sequence, and a read error may be involved. The chain employs TRBV30 and TRBJ1-2, with TRBD1 matching 7 bases. The CDR3 totals 11 residues. Germline CDR1 GTSNPN, CDR2 SVGIG (reference sequence). The CDR3 region is CAWSLISQGQF. DNA of the CDR3: TGTGCCTGGAGTCTAATTTCACAGGGGCAGTTC. Looking up the rest from reference TRBV30 and TRBJ1-2 gives the full variable domain: SQTIHQWPATLVQPVGSPLSLECTVEGTSNPNLYWYRQAAGRGLQLLFYSVGIGQISSEVPQNLSASRPQDRQFILSSKKLLLSDSGFYLCAWSLISQGQFGSGTRLTVV.

This clonotype was counted ten times or more. The chain has TRBV9 and TRBJ1-1; D remains ambiguous. Germline-derived CDR1 and CDR2 are SGDLS and YYNGEE. Between the trimmed V and J ends, which lost 10 bases and 2 bases, there was a span of 15 bases. This CDR3 has 13 amino acids. DNA of the CDR3: TGTGCCGGAAGTAAGGGAGTCAACACTGAAGCTTTCTTT. Translating gives CAGSKGVNTEAFF.

This clonotype was detected only a few times. The chain combines TRBV5-1 with TRBJ2-2; D remains ambiguous. The CDR3 spans 13 residues. Deletions cut 3 bases from V and 1 base from J, with 4 bases between. The V gene's germline CDR1 is SGHRS and CDR2 YFSETQ. CDR3 DNA sequence: TGCGCCAGCAGCTCACAGAACACCGGGGAGCTGTTTTTT. Its translation: CASSSQNTGELFF.

This clonotype was found many times. The chain joins TRBV30 to TRBJ1-6, with D hard to call. The CDR3 is 13 amino acids. Germline V CDR1 and CDR2: GTSNPN, SVGIG (reference sequence). With 5 bases removed from V and 4 bases from J, the gap between germline ends came to 9 bases. CDR3 loop: CAWRRVYNSPLHF. The CDR3 DNA sequence: TGTGCCTGGCGGAGGGTTTATAATTCACCCCTCCACTTT.

The chain uses TRBV2 and TRBJ2-6; D is ambiguous. This CDR3 spans 14 amino acids. Trimming left V 6 bases short and J 0 bases short, with 6 bases between. Germline V lookup: CDR1 SNHLY, CDR2 FYNNEI. The CDR3 nucleotides read TGTGCCAGCAGAAAATCCTCTGGGGCCAACGTCCTGACTTTC. Translating gives CASRKSSGANVLTF.

This clonotype was seen ten or more times. This chain links TRBV5-1 with TRBJ2-1; D might be TRBD2 (5 bases). Germline values: CDR1 SGHRS, CDR2 YFSETQ. Trimming removed 4 bases at V and 3 bases at J, with 5 bases between. The CDR3 covers 12 residues. CDR3 nucleotide sequence: TGCGCCAGCAGCGACTACTACAATGAGCAGTTCTTC. Translation gives CASSDYYNEQFF.

Ten or more counts support this clonotype. The V gene is TRBV7-2, the J gene TRBJ2-1; D gene unclear. V was shortened by 5 bases and J by 3 bases, with 8 bases between the two germline ends. The length of the CDR3 is 13 residues. Germline V gene lookup returns CDR1 SGHTA and CDR2 FQGNSA. The CDR3 nucleotides read TGTGCCAGCAGCCCCCCATACTACAATGAGCAGTTCTTC. It translates to CASSPPYYNEQFF.

This clonotype was counted ten times or more. This chain uses TRBV7-9 with TRBJ2-7, with a possible D match to TRBD2 (6 bases). Trimming took 2 bases from V and 2 from J, leaving 13 bases between them. The CDR3 sequence is 15 residues long. Germline V gene sequence: CDR1 SEHNR, CDR2 FQNEAQ (reference sequence). CDR3 protein: CASSLNGGVAYEQYF. The DNA of the CDR3 is TGTGCCAGCAGCTTAAACGGCGGGGTGGCCTACGAGCAGTACTTC.

Many counts were recorded for this clonotype. The chain joins TRBV30 to TRBJ1-2; D gene unclear. Trimming shortened V by 0 bases and J by 8 bases, and 7 bases separated the two germline ends. Germline V gives CDR1 GTSNPN, CDR2 SVGIG (reference sequence). CDR3 length: 11 residues. The CDR3 DNA reads TGTGCCTGGAGTGTCGGAGGCGGCTACACCTTC. It is translated as CAWSVGGGYTF.

This clonotype showed up just a few times. The chain links TRBV2 to TRBJ2-1; 9 bases map to TRBD2. Trimming removed 8 bases from V and 15 bases from J; junction bases left unmatched: 5. This CDR3 spans 10 amino acids. Germline loops: CDR1 SNHLY, CDR2 FYNNEI. CDR3 DNA sequence: TGTGCCAGCCCTAGCGGGAATCTGTTCTTC. It encodes CASPSGNLFF.

The chain carries TRBV6-6 and TRBJ2-5; a weak D match, TRBD1 (6 bases). CDR1 and CDR2 (germline): MNHNY, SVGAGI (reference sequence). The CDR3 totals 12 residues. V lost 7 bases to trimming and J lost 3 bases, with 9 bases between them. CDR3 sequence: CASTDRKETQYF. In nucleotides, the CDR3 is TGTGCCAGCACAGACAGGAAAGAGACCCAGTACTTC.